Below are 6 T cell receptor beta chains sequenced from a single sample in a study of T cell clonotyping in hematopoietic cell transplantation. This sample's time point: recipient sample about 28 days before transplant, after cytoreduction. The repertoire was sequenced with immunoSEQ multiplex PCR; TCRdb's copy has only in-frame clones and lacks some. The sample contains some 11,000 clones, around 90% of which appear only once. The input for sequencing was peripheral blood mononuclear cells, taken before stem cell transplant. The source of these receptors is a woman aged 40 to 50 with acute myeloid leukemia. Some clones in this sample may be carry-over from other donors' samples.

DNA of the CDR3: TGTGCCAGCAGCCGTACAGGAGCCGTGCTCGGCTACACCTTC. The encoded protein is CASSRTGAVLGYTF. This chain connects TRBV5-4 to TRBJ1-2; D is perhaps TRBD1 (5 bases). The CDR3 is 14 residues long. With 4 bases removed from V and 8 bases from J, the gap between germline ends came to 18 bases. The germline CDR1 and CDR2 sequences are SGHNT and YYREEE (reference sequence).

A single count supports this clone. This rearrangement joins TRBV25-1 to TRBJ2-7; 10 bases are shared with TRBD2. This CDR3 comprises 14 residues. The germline V gene has CDR1 MGHDK and CDR2 SYGVNS. V was pared by 5 bases and J by 4 bases, with 5 bases of the junction left unmatched. CDR3 protein: CASSPSGSKYEQYF. In nucleotides, the CDR3 is TGTGCCAGCAGTCCTAGCGGGAGTAAATACGAGCAGTACTTC.

The CDR3 bases are TGTGCCTGGAGTGTACCCGGTACAGGGGCTAACTATGGCTACACCTTC. Its protein product is CAWSVPGTGANYGYTF. The chain carries TRBV30 and TRBJ1-2; TRBD1 aligns across 7 bases. The germline V gene encodes CDR1 GTSNPN and CDR2 SVGIG (reference sequence). The CDR3 runs 16 residues. After removal of 0 bases from V and 0 bases from J, the junction contained 7 bases not matched to a gene. Full variable domain (remainder filled in from reference TRBV30 and TRBJ1-2): SQTIHQWPATLVQPVGSPLSLECTVEGTSNPNLYWYRQAAGRGLQLLFYSVGIGQISSEVPQNLSASRPQDRQFILSSKKLLLSDSGFYLCAWSVPGTGANYGYTFGSGTRLTVV.

The V call is TRBV5-8, the J call TRBJ2-7, with D possibly TRBD1 on 6 matching bases. The CDR3 has 14 amino acids. CDR1 SGHTS and CDR2 YDEGEE come from the germline V gene. With 1 base removed from V and 1 base from J, the gap between germline ends came to 9 bases. The CDR3 nucleotides are TGTGCCAGCAGCTTGTTACAGGGATCCTACGAGCAGTACTTC. It specifies CASSLLQGSYEQYF.

This rearrangement joins TRBV21-1 to TRBJ2-3; the table's D call of TRBD1 was not tested on the DNA. TRBV21-1 is listed as a pseudogene. The CDR3 runs to 18 residues. CDR3 sequence: CASSKFVTEDRVTDTQYF. DNA for the CDR3: TGTGCCAGCAGCAAATTCGTAACGGAGGACAGGGTCACAGATACGCAGTATTTT.

The rearrangement uses TRBV28 and TRBJ1-1, with 7 bases lining up with TRBD1. The CDR3 is 14 amino acids. V was pared by 6 bases and J by 0 bases, with 4 bases of the junction left unmatched. CDR1 is MDHEN, CDR2 SYDVKM, per germline. CDR3 sequence: CASSTGVMNTEAFF. The DNA for the CDR3 is TGTGCCAGCAGCACAGGGGTGATGAACACTGAAGCTTTCTTT.